One T cell receptor beta chain is described in this entry. It has no known antigen specificity. No much larger clone is present one base from it, and per-base qualities are unavailable. All donors were healthy Caucasians. The twin cohort consisted of three pairs of female monozygotic twins, all aged roughly 18 to 30 years. Positive isolation kits from Invitrogen were used to isolate the CD4+ and CD8+ T cell populations. Library preparation employed 5' RACE. These reads were obtained on an Illumina HiSeq 2000. Template switching introduced a universal primer binding site; the final cDNA contained a unique molecular identifier, enabling accurate counting of TCR cDNA molecules. Specific primers in the conserved constant-segment region were used to synthesize first-strand cDNA for TCR alpha and beta chains. To control for contamination, every cDNA library was double barcoded, receiving both a SMART-Mk sample barcode and Illumina barcodes. TruSeq adapter sequences, together with Illumina sample barcodes, were added in two successive PCR steps. The Illumina HiSeq platform was used with custom primers to sequence TCR alpha and beta cDNA libraries. The paper's processing steps were these. Unique molecular identifiers were extracted from raw reads with MiGEC, and CDR3 positions were determined with MiXCR. Recombination models were inferred per individual with the repgenHMM and IGoR tools using an EM algorithm. Shared clonotype analysis was performed with the tcR package in R, normalizing sharing by the product of cloneset sizes. To study raw recombination free of thymic and clonal selection effects, out-of-frame nonproductive sequences were analyzed. The public reads were quality trimmed at Q25 with fastp and then assembled into clones with MiXCR by TCRdb, keeping productive beta chains. Every CDR3 protein is listed once, alongside the most common genes and DNA of its rows. The V and J calls and clone size come from TCRdb's table, not from the authors' own analysis. For this sample the table gives approximately 260,000 distinct CDR3 sequences, of which about 8% were detected only once. The ten top clones hold approximately 3% of the sample.

This entry comes from a study of identical twins (dated by TCRdb to the mid-2010s). Notes on the research overall: To test whether fetal clonotypes persist, the study used deep sequencing on TCR alpha and beta repertoires from monozygotic twins, unrelated adults of various ages, and cord blood. Replicate twin experiments were performed at different times using different library preparation protocols to rule out contamination. What the authors observed across the whole study: Recombination models systematically underestimated out-of-frame TCR alpha sharing in monozygotic twins but agreed with sharing between unrelated individuals. Because the same donors could not be followed over many years, the conclusions relied on cross-sectional statistical analysis. Out-of-frame TCR alpha sequences shared between twins showed an excess of low generation-probability sequences compared with coincidental sharing between unrelated individuals. A weaker excess of twin sharing was found in beta out-of-frame sequences because the signal-to-noise ratio was lowered by fewer shared sequences. Invariant T cells such as MAIT and iNKT could partly confound zero-insertion analyses, although diverse VJ usage argued against such confounding for most clonotypes. Fewer insertions were carried by abundant cord blood beta clonotypes; a weaker similar trend was observed in young adult naive repertoires, while no such trend was observed in memory repertoires.

From cysteine to phenylalanine, the CDR3 is 14 amino acids long. Only the CDR3 DNA is retained, 42 bases long and in frame from the first base. Compared with germline, V lacks 6 bases and J lacks 5 bases; bases without a gene match: 7. CDR1 and CDR2, looked up from the germline V gene, are MNHNS and SASEGT. These data were also reused for a study on yellow fever vaccine responses in identical twins. The second paper states: According to the authors, the vaccine-induced T cell response in identical twins seemed to be partly convergent and partly specific to each individual. In the study, vaccine-responding T cell clones were precisely tracked in identical twins.

Recombination linked TRBV6-1 to TRBJ2-3; 8 middle bases align to TRBD1. The receptor's source is a woman younger than 35 in good health. Sequenced sample: CD8+ T cells sorted from blood. The CDR3: CASRQQGVGDTQYF. In nucleotides, the sequence is TGTGCCAGCAGACAACAGGGGGTGGGAGATACGCAGTATTTT.